Following are 14 T cell receptor beta chains from one sample sequenced in a study of T-cell memory formation after mild COVID-19. In TCRdb, the 5' RACE reads were re-called with MiXCR into one record per CDR3 protein. This table has 500,000 to 650,000 distinct CDR3 sequences, 20% to 25% appearing once. Sequencing was done on a sample of PBMCs or a T cell subset sorted from them (not recorded which). All receptors derive from an adult woman who had mild COVID-19 (a few samples of this study predate the infection). Cell type and time point are not known.

The chain recombines TRBV6-5 with TRBJ2-1; TRBD2 matches at 11 bases. CDR3 length: 15 residues. In germline, CDR1 is MNHEY, CDR2 SVGAGI. The junction had 6 bases not matched to a gene; V was cut back by 7 bases and J by 4 bases. CDR3 in DNA: TGTGCCAGCACCCCCCTAGCGGGGGGATACAATGAGCAGTTCTTC. This encodes CASTPLAGGYNEQFF.

This clonotype occurred a few times. This CDR3 reads CSAEDRGRVYYNEQFF. CDR3 coding DNA: TGCAGCGCCGAGGACAGGGGGCGCGTTTACTACAATGAGCAGTTCTTC. V is TRBV29-1 and J is TRBJ2-1; 11 bases line up with TRBD1. CDR3 length: 16 residues. V was pared by 7 bases and J by 3 bases, with 11 bases of the junction left unmatched. CDR1 and CDR2 (germline): SQVTM, ANQGSEA.

This clonotype showed up just once. The chain has TRBV10-3 and TRBJ1-2; D unresolved. The CDR3 spans 12 residues. The germline V gene encodes CDR1 ENHRY and CDR2 SYGVKD. V lost 4 bases and J 3 bases, leaving 6 bases between the germline ends. The CDR3 DNA reads as TGTGCCATCAGTGCCGTGGACTATGGCTACACCTTC. Translating it yields CAISAVDYGYTF.

A few counts support this clonotype. This chain uses TRBV7-2 with TRBJ2-7; D gene ambiguous. Trimming stripped 5 bases from V and 2 bases from J, with 10 bases between. The CDR3 is 13 amino acids. CDR1 is SGHTA and CDR2 is FQGNSA in the germline V gene. The DNA of the CDR3 is TGTGCCAGCAGCCCCCGTGGGGCCTACGAGCAGTACTTC. Translated: CASSPRGAYEQYF. Full variable domain (remainder filled in from reference TRBV7-2 and TRBJ2-7): GAGVSQSPSNKVTEKGKDVELRCDPISGHTALYWYRQSLGQGLEFLIYFQGNSAPDKSGLPSDRFSAERTGGSVSTLTIQRTQQEDSAVYLCASSPRGAYEQYFGPGTRLTVT.

This clonotype was found a few times. The rearrangement joins TRBV7-2 to TRBJ2-7; D not certain. This CDR3 has 17 residues. The V and J ends lost 3 bases and 3 bases respectively, with 21 bases between them. The V gene's germline CDR1 is SGHTA and CDR2 FQGNSA. The CDR3 nucleotides read TGTGCCAGCAGCTTTTCAGCCCCTGGGCCCTTAGACTACGAGCAGTACTTC. Translating it yields CASSFSAPGPLDYEQYF.

This clonotype was detected only a few times. This sequence joins TRBV27 and TRBJ2-7; D may be TRBD1 (6 bases). V gave up 6 bases and J gave up 7 bases, with 10 bases separating them. The CDR3 is made up of 11 amino acids. CDR1 MNHEY and CDR2 SMNVEV come from the germline V gene (reference sequence). The CDR3 nucleotides are TGTGCCAGCAGGGGGGCTAGGGAGCAGTACTTC. This sequence encodes CASRGAREQYF.

This sequence joins TRBV11-2 and TRBJ2-7; D might be TRBD1 (5 bases). V was clipped by 7 bases and J by 3 bases, with 7 bases between them. The germline V gene has CDR1 SGHAT and CDR2 FQNNGV. The CDR3 is 11 amino acids. This chain's CDR3 is CASIQGYEQYF. The CDR3 DNA sequence: TGTGCCAGCATCCAGGGCTACGAGCAGTACTTC. The entire variable domain, with the rest obtained from reference TRBV11-2 and TRBJ2-7, is as follows: EAGVAQSPRYKIIEKRQSVAFWCNPISGHATLYWYQQILGQGPKLLIQFQNNGVVDDSQLPKDRFSAERLKGVDSTLKIQPAKLEDSAVYLCASIQGYEQYFGPGTRLTVT.

The chain links TRBV12-5 to TRBJ2-5; 9 positions agree with TRBD2. J was trimmed by 4 bases and V by 6 bases; bases with no gene match: 6. The CDR3 covers 14 residues. Germline lookup yields CDR1 LGHNT and CDR2 FRNRAP. The CDR3 sequence: CASGRGGGLETQYF. CDR3 nucleotides: TGTGCTAGTGGGCGCGGGGGGGGCTTAGAGACCCAGTACTTC.

This clonotype was recorded many times. The genes are TRBV25-1 and TRBJ2-3; D might be TRBD1 (6 bases). The CDR3 spans 14 residues. CDR1 is MGHDK and CDR2 is SYGVNS in the germline V gene. V was pared by 7 bases and J by 1 base, with 12 bases between. CDR3 amino acids: CASTSGAGTDTQYF. The DNA for the CDR3 is TGTGCCAGCACATCAGGGGCTGGCACAGATACGCAGTATTTT.

The rearrangement uses TRBV5-4 and TRBJ1-6; D might be TRBD1 (5 bases). Germline values: CDR1 SGHNT, CDR2 YYREEE (reference sequence). The CDR3 contains 14 residues. With 0 bases removed from V and 11 bases from J, the gap between germline ends came to 12 bases. CDR3 bases: TGTGCCAGCAGCTTGGATGAGGGCAGGGCACCCCTCCACTTT. Amino acid sequence: CASSLDEGRAPLHF. The complete variable domain, with remaining parts taken from reference TRBV5-4 and TRBJ1-6, reads ETGVTQSPTHLIKTRGQQVTLRCSSQSGHNTVSWYQQALGQGPQFIFQYYREEENGRGNFPPRFSGLQFPNYSSELNVNALELDDSALYLCASSLDEGRAPLHFGNGTRLTVT.

This sequence joins TRBV7-9 and TRBJ1-1; D ambiguous. Germline V CDR1 and CDR2: SEHNR, FQNEAQ (reference sequence). V was clipped by 2 bases and J by 8 bases, with 27 bases between them. The CDR3 is 18 amino acids. CDR3: CASSLIPRRSPTEREAFF. For the CDR3, the DNA is TGTGCCAGCAGCTTAATACCCCGTCGTAGTCCTACAGAGAGAGAAGCTTTCTTT.

The table lists this clonotype with a few counts. The chain joins TRBV4-1 to TRBJ2-1; maybe TRBD2 (6 bases). The germline V gene encodes CDR1 MGHRA and CDR2 YSYEKL. The V and J ends lost 0 bases and 0 bases respectively, with 9 bases between them. This CDR3 contains 16 residues. In nucleotides, the CDR3 is TGCGCCAGCAGCCAAGAGTGGGGAGGCTCCTACAATGAGCAGTTCTTC. As protein: CASSQEWGGSYNEQFF.

This clonotype turned up a few times. The chain combines TRBV7-2 with TRBJ1-2; D may be TRBD1 (6 bases). The V end was cut by 5 bases, the J end by 4 bases, with 20 bases between. The CDR3 spans 16 residues. CDR1 SGHTA and CDR2 FQGNSA come from the germline V gene. This CDR3 is CASSPGDTSFSYGYTF. CDR3 in DNA: TGTGCCAGCAGCCCCGGGGACACCAGTTTCAGCTATGGCTACACCTTC.

This clonotype has only a few counts. J is TRBJ1-2 and V is TRBV27; D is possibly TRBD1 (6 bases). The CDR3 has 14 residues. The germline V gene encodes CDR1 MNHEY and CDR2 SMNVEV (reference sequence). The V end was cut by 2 bases, the J end by 5 bases, with 12 bases between. The CDR3 coding sequence is TGTGCCAGCAGTTTACTCAGGGGTGAATATGGCTACACCTTC. Its translation: CASSLLRGEYGYTF.